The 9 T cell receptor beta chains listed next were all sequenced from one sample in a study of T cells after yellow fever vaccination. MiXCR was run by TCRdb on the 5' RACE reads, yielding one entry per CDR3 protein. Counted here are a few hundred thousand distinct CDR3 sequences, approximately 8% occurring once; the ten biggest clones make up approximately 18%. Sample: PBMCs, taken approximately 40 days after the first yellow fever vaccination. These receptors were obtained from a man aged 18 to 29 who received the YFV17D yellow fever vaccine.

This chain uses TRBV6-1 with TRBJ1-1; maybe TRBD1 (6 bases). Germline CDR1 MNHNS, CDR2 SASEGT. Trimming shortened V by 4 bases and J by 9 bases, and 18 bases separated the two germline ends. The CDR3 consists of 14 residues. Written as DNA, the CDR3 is TGTGCCAGCAGTGGTGGGGGGGCCGACAGTAAAGCTTTCTTT. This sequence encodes CASSGGGADSKAFF.

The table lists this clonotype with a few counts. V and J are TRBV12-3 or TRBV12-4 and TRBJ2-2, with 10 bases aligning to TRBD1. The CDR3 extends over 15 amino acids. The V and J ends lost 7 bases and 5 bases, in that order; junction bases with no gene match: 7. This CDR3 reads CASTPGQGLTGELFF. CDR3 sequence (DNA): TGTGCCAGCACCCCGGGACAGGGGTTAACCGGGGAGCTGTTTTTT.

DNA of the CDR3: TGTGCCAGCAGCTTAAATGCGCCGCCGGCCGGGGAGCTGTTTTTT. This encodes CASSLNAPPAGELFF. The chain uses TRBV7-3 and TRBJ2-2; D not resolved. The CDR3 length is 15 residues. Germline CDR1 SGHTA, CDR2 FQGTGA. Trimming cost V 1 base and J 6 bases, with 12 bases left between them. Full variable domain (remainder filled in from reference TRBV7-3 and TRBJ2-2): GAGVSQTPSNKVTEKGKYVELRCDPISGHTALYWYRQSLGQGPEFLIYFQGTGAADDSGLPNDRFFAVRPEGSVSTLKIQRTERGDSAVYLCASSLNAPPAGELFFGEGSRLTVL.

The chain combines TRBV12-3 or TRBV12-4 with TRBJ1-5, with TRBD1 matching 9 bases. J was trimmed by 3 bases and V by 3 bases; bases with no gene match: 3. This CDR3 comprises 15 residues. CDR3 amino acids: CASSLGTGLNQPQHF. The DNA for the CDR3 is TGTGCCAGCAGTTTGGGGACAGGGCTCAATCAGCCCCAGCATTTT.

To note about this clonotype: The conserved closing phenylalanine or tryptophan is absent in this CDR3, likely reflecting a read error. The CDR3 DNA reads as TGTGCCAGCAGCGTACGGCGCTCTGGGGCCAACGTCCTGACTTCC. This gives the protein CASSVRRSGANVLTS. The chain carries TRBV9 and TRBJ2-6; unclear D gene. Germline-derived CDR1 and CDR2 are SGDLS and YYNGEE. This CDR3 is built from 15 residues. Trimming removed 1 base at V and 0 bases at J, with 5 bases between.

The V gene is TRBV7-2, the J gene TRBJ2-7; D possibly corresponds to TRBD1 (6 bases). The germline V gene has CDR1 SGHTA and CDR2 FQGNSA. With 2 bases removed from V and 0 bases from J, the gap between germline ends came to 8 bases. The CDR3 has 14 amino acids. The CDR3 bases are TGTGCCAGCAGCTTACAGGGGAGCTCCTACGAGCAGTACGTC. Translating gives CASSLQGSSYEQYV.

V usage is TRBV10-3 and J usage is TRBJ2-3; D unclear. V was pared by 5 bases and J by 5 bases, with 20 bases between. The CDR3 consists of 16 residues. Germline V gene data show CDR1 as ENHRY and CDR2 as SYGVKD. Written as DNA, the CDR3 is TGTGCCATCAGTTCCCTCCGGGTCTTTTTCCAAGATACGCAGTATTTT. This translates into CAISSLRVFFQDTQYF.

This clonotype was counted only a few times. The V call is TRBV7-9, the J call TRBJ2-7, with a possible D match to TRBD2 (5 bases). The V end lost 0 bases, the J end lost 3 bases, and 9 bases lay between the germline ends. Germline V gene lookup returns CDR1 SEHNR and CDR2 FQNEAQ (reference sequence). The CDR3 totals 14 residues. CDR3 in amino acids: CASSLATGIYEQYV. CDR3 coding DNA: TGTGCCAGCAGCTTAGCTACCGGGATCTACGAGCAGTACGTC.

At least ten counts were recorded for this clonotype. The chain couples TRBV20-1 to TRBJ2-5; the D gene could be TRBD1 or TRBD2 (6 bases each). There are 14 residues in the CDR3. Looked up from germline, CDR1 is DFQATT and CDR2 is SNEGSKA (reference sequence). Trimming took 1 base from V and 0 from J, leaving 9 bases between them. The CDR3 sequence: CSARGGAYQETQYF. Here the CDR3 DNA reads TGCAGTGCTAGAGGGGGGGCATACCAAGAGACCCAGTACTTC.